The 25 T cell receptor beta chains below were found in one sample sequenced in a study of a mutant IDH1 vaccine in newly diagnosed glioma. As for time point: baseline, week 1 (first vaccination visit). Treatment defined: pre-vaccination baseline after standard-of-care therapy. The table came from immunoSEQ multiplex PCR; TCRdb's copy has only in-frame clones and leaves some out. The table records around 33,000 clones, about 80% of them present only once. Specimen: peripheral blood mononuclear cells (PBMCs), collected from a glioma patient treated with radiotherapy, temozolomide or both. Receptors were obtained from a middle-aged man with glioma. Some clones in this sample may be carry-over from other donors' samples.

This clone was detected a few times. The genes are TRBV27 and TRBJ1-4; D perhaps matches TRBD1 (5 bases). The germline V gene encodes CDR1 MNHEY and CDR2 SMNVEV (reference sequence). The CDR3 length is 14 residues. Trimming removed 1 base at V and 8 bases at J, with 11 bases between. In DNA form, the CDR3 reads TGTGCCAGCAGTTTATTTCCGGGGGGGGAAAAACTGTTTTTT. This codes for CASSLFPGGEKLFF.

The genes are TRBV7-8 and TRBJ2-1; 9 positions agree with TRBD2. The V and J ends lost 8 bases and 4 bases, in that order; junction bases with no gene match: 6. The CDR3 is 14 amino acids. The V gene's germline CDR1 is SGHVS and CDR2 FQNEAQ. In DNA, the CDR3 is TGTGCCAGCGAGCGGGGGGCGACTTACAATGAGCAGTTCTTC. This encodes CASERGATYNEQFF.

The gene calls are TRBV7-8 and TRBJ2-7; D may be TRBD2 (6 bases). The germline gives CDR1 SGHVS, CDR2 FQNEAQ. V was trimmed by 5 bases and J by 4 bases, leaving 21 bases between them. This CDR3 is built from 16 residues. The CDR3 bases are TGTGCCAGCAGCGGACTACAGTCCACTGCTAAGTACGAGCAGTACTTC. Protein: CASSGLQSTAKYEQYF.

The genes are TRBV14 and TRBJ2-5, with TRBD2 matching over 10 bases. The CDR3 has 14 amino acids. CDR1 SGHDN and CDR2 FVKESK come from the germline V gene. With V trimmed by 6 bases and J by 5 bases, 6 bases remained unmatched. Written as DNA, the CDR3 is TGTGCCAGCAGTGCTAGCGGGAGCTGGGAGACCCAGTACTTC. It translates to CASSASGSWETQYF. Together with reference TRBV14 and TRBJ2-5, the CDR3 gives the full variable domain: EAGVTQFPSHSVIEKGQTVTLRCDPISGHDNLYWYRRVMGKEIKFLLHFVKESKQDESGMPNNRFLAERTGGTYSTLKVQPAELEDSGVYFCASSASGSWETQYFGPGTRLLVL.

The sample holds one count of this clone. The genes are TRBV6-5 and TRBJ1-1; D uncertain. In germline, CDR1 is MNHEY, CDR2 SVGAGI. This CDR3 is built from 13 residues. The ends were cut back, 6 bases at V and 1 base at J, with 9 bases in the middle. The DNA for the CDR3 is TGTGCCAGCAGCGGAGGACCGAACACTGAAGCTTTCTTT. Protein sequence: CASSGGPNTEAFF.

The rearrangement links TRBV6-1 to TRBJ2-4, with 7 bases aligning to TRBD1. This CDR3 comprises 15 residues. Germline values: CDR1 MNHNS, CDR2 SASEGT. The V and J ends lost 6 bases and 0 bases, in that order; junction bases with no gene match: 5. CDR3 amino acids: CASRGTEKAKNIQYF. Here the CDR3 DNA reads TGTGCCAGCAGAGGGACAGAGAAAGCCAAAAACATTCAGTACTTC.

The CDR3 region has the DNA TGTGCCAGCAAGGCAGGGTCCTACAATGAGCAGTTCTTC. Amino acid sequence: CASKAGSYNEQFF. The V and J genes are TRBV6-5 and TRBJ2-1, with a weak D call TRBD1 (5 bases). This CDR3 spans 13 amino acids. V was pared by 7 bases and J by 1 base, with 8 bases between. Per the germline V gene, CDR1 is MNHEY and CDR2 is SVGAGI.

The chain couples TRBV7-6 to TRBJ1-5, with D maybe TRBD1 (6 bases). The CDR3 is 14 residues long. The V and J ends lost 3 bases and 7 bases respectively, with 13 bases between them. The germline V gene encodes CDR1 SGHVS and CDR2 FNYEAQ. The CDR3 spells CASSFGGPGQPQHF. DNA of the CDR3: TGTGCCAGCAGCTTTGGGGGGCCCGGCCAGCCCCAGCATTTT.

This chain uses TRBV19 with TRBJ2-4; TRBD2 is a possible D gene (8 bases). Germline CDR1 LNHDA, CDR2 SQIVND (reference sequence). The germline V and J ends were trimmed by 8 bases and 4 bases, with 15 bases remaining between them. CDR3 length: 14 amino acids. The CDR3 DNA follows: TGTGCCAGTCGGGGGGGACAGAGAAAAAACATTCAGTACTTC. This sequence encodes CASRGGQRKNIQYF.

The gene calls are TRBV7-9 and TRBJ2-3, with D maybe TRBD1 (6 bases). Germline V gene sequence: CDR1 SEHNR, CDR2 FQNEAQ (reference sequence). Trimming removed 4 bases from V and 3 bases from J, with 14 bases in between. The CDR3 is made up of 15 amino acids. The CDR3 bases are TGTGCCAGCAGCTCCCGGATAGGGACAACAGATACGCAGTATTTT. Protein: CASSSRIGTTDTQYF.

V gene TRBV27 combines with J gene TRBJ2-7, with 7 bases lining up with TRBD2. Germline CDR1 and CDR2: MNHEY and SMNVEV (reference sequence). There are 14 residues in the CDR3. The V and J ends lost 5 bases and 3 bases, in that order; junction bases with no gene match: 7. The DNA of the CDR3 is TGTGCCAGCAGTCCTACTAGCGTTGTCTACGAGCAGTACTTC. Translating gives CASSPTSVVYEQYF.

The chain links TRBV6-6 to TRBJ2-5, with a tentative D call TRBD2 (5 bases). The ends were cut back, 2 bases at V and 2 bases at J, with 12 bases in the middle. CDR3 length equals 15 residues. Germline-derived CDR1 and CDR2 are MNHNY and SVGAGI (reference sequence). CDR3 nucleotide sequence: TGTGCCAGCAGTTACGGAAGCGGAACTCAAGAGACCCAGTACTTC. The encoded protein is CASSYGSGTQETQYF.

This clone was observed a single time. The chain recombines TRBV30 with TRBJ2-2; 10 positions match TRBD1. Germline V gene data show CDR1 as GTSNPN and CDR2 as SVGIG (reference sequence). The CDR3 is 14 residues long. Trimming removed 4 bases from V and 4 bases from J; junction bases left unmatched: 3. In DNA form, the CDR3 reads TGTGCCTGGACCGGGACAGGGGTCACCGGGGAGCTGTTTTTT. Translation gives CAWTGTGVTGELFF.

The V call is TRBV18, the J call TRBJ2-7, with TRBD1 identical over 7 bases. CDR1 KGHSH and CDR2 LQKENI come from the germline V gene. The J segment lost 2 bases and the V segment lost 2 bases, leaving 12 bases of the junction unmatched. The CDR3 consists of 17 residues. The CDR3 bases are TGTGCCAGCTCACCAGTCGGTCTCTTACAGGGGCCCTACGAGCAGTACTTC. This translates into CASSPVGLLQGPYEQYF.

V and J are TRBV7-9 and TRBJ2-3; 11 bases agree with TRBD1. The length of the CDR3 is 15 residues. V was clipped by 5 bases and J by 3 bases; unmatched bases: 4. Germline loops: CDR1 SEHNR, CDR2 FQNEAQ (reference sequence). The CDR3 region is CASSPGQGDTDTQYF. The CDR3 coding sequence is TGTGCCAGCAGCCCGGGACAGGGGGATACAGATACGCAGTATTTT.

This sequence joins TRBV9 and TRBJ2-3; D call uncertain. The CDR3 extends over 13 amino acids. CDR1 and CDR2 from the germline V gene are SGDLS and YYNGEE. V was clipped by 5 bases and J by 2 bases, with 9 bases between them. The CDR3 loop is CASREPSTDTQYF. CDR3 bases: TGTGCCAGCAGGGAGCCCTCCACAGATACGCAGTATTTT.

The CDR3 reads CASSPQGSGELFF. In DNA form, the CDR3 reads TGTGCCAGCTCACCGCAGGGGTCCGGGGAGCTGTTTTTT. V is TRBV18 and J is TRBJ2-2, with a weak D call TRBD1 (6 bases). The CDR3 spans 13 residues. Germline V gene lookup returns CDR1 KGHSH and CDR2 LQKENI. V was trimmed by 3 bases and J by 6 bases, leaving 8 bases between them. Drawing the rest from reference TRBV18 and TRBJ2-2, the complete variable domain is NAGVMQNPRHLVRRRGQEARLRCSPMKGHSHVYWYRQLPEEGLKFMVYLQKENIIDESGMPKERFSAEFPKEGPSILRIQQVVRGDSAAYFCASSPQGSGELFFGEGSRLTVL.

This sequence joins TRBV7-2 and TRBJ1-6; 7 bases match TRBD1. The junction had 5 bases not matched to a gene; V was cut back by 5 bases and J by 4 bases. This CDR3 region has 15 residues. Germline V gives CDR1 SGHTA, CDR2 FQGNSA. The CDR3 protein is CASSRDRVYNSPLHF. CDR3 coding DNA: TGTGCCAGCAGCAGAGACAGGGTTTATAATTCACCCCTCCACTTT.

The chain uses TRBV9 and TRBJ2-3, with TRBD2 identical over 8 bases. Trimming cost V 2 bases and J 1 base; bases outside gene matches: 6. The CDR3 covers 16 residues. Germline V CDR1 and CDR2: SGDLS, YYNGEE. CDR3 region: CASSVTAGGRTDTQYF. CDR3 bases: TGTGCCAGCAGCGTGACGGCGGGGGGCCGCACAGATACGCAGTATTTT. Full variable domain (rest looked up from reference TRBV9 and TRBJ2-3): DSGVTQTPKHLITATGQRVTLRCSPRSGDLSVYWYQQSLDQGLQFLIQYYNGEERAKGNILERFSAQQFPDLHSELNLSSLELGDSALYFCASSVTAGGRTDTQYFGPGTRLTVL.

The chain employs TRBV19 and TRBJ2-7, with D perhaps TRBD1 (7 bases). The CDR3 length is 14 residues. The germline CDR1 and CDR2 sequences are LNHDA and SQIVND (reference sequence). V lost 3 bases to trimming and J lost 3 bases, with 12 bases between them. The CDR3 reads CASSMGGQLYEQYF. The CDR3 bases are TGTGCCAGTAGTATGGGGGGACAGCTCTACGAGCAGTACTTC.

This chain links TRBV4-1 with TRBJ2-7; 7 bases line up with TRBD2. The length of the CDR3 is 15 residues. Germline loops: CDR1 MGHRA, CDR2 YSYEKL. The junction had 8 bases not matched to a gene; V was cut back by 3 bases and J by 3 bases. The chain's CDR3 is CASSHPASGVYEQYF. CDR3 DNA sequence: TGCGCCAGCAGCCACCCAGCTAGCGGAGTCTACGAGCAGTACTTC.

V is TRBV4-3 and J is TRBJ2-2, with D perhaps TRBD2 (5 bases). The CDR3 totals 15 residues. Deletions cut 1 base from V and 5 bases from J, with 11 bases between. Per germline, CDR1 LGHNA and CDR2 YSLEER. The CDR3, as DNA: TGCGCCAGCAGCCAAGGTAGCGACGGGACCGGGGAGCTGTTTTTT. This translates into CASSQGSDGTGELFF.

The rearrangement joins TRBV6-5 to TRBJ1-1; D not certain. This CDR3 spans 14 amino acids. Trimming pared 7 bases from V and 1 base from J, leaving 13 bases between. The germline V gene encodes CDR1 MNHEY and CDR2 SVGAGI. The CDR3 here is CASIKGRSNTEAFF. CDR3 DNA sequence: TGTGCCAGCATCAAGGGTCGATCGAACACTGAAGCTTTCTTT.

The rearrangement joins TRBV14 to TRBJ2-7; 12 bases fit TRBD2. Unmatched junction bases numbered 3, after V lost 4 bases and J lost 2 bases. Germline V gene data show CDR1 as SGHDN and CDR2 as FVKESK. The CDR3 totals 15 residues. CDR3 coding DNA: TGTGCCAGCAGCCTCCTAGCGGGGGGGGCCTACGAGCAGTACTTC. The encoded protein is CASSLLAGGAYEQYF.

In its sample, this clone was seen a few times. V is TRBV5-1 and J is TRBJ2-3; 7 nucleotides line up with TRBD1. V lost 3 bases to trimming and J lost 4 bases; unmatched junction nucleotides: 14. The CDR3 is made up of 17 amino acids. CDR1 is SGHRS and CDR2 is YFSETQ in the germline V gene. DNA of the CDR3: TGCGCCAGCAGCTCTTCCCCCCCGGGACAGTATTCAGATACGCAGTATTTT. Residues: CASSSSPPGQYSDTQYF. The full variable domain, with the rest looked up from reference TRBV5-1 and TRBJ2-3, is KAGVTQTPRYLIKTRGQQVTLSCSPISGHRSVSWYQQTPGQGLQFLFEYFSETQRNKGNFPGRFSGRQFSNSRSEMNVSTLELGDSALYLCASSSSPPGQYSDTQYFGPGTRLTVL.